This TCR beta chain comes out of a study of blood T cell repertoires in COVID-19 (dated by TCRdb to 2018 to 2021). In the study overall: The collaborator samples originated in the United States, Italy and Spain and spanned the acute and convalescent phases of COVID-19. The material from the prospective study consisted of cDNA or gDNA derived from T cells, B-cell-depleted T cells, or PBMCs. Subjects who had been exposed to COVID-19, were actively infected with it, or had recovered from it provided the deeply sampled blood TCRbeta repertoires that made up the dataset. The repertoires were made available in a free public database intended to serve as a resource for research on the immune response to SARS-CoV-2. Samples came from the ongoing ImmuneRACE study (first 160 participants) plus 1,254 subjects from 6 global collaborators. The sample metadata nearly always contained a de-identified subject ID, COVID-19 status, age in years and sex. Where available, HLA class I and class II types were obtained from metadata supplied by the sample provider rather than from assay-based typing. What the research found in general, with its limitations: The amount of clinical and demographic metadata varied by source and participant and was provided uncurated.

Notes on this clone: Its antigen remains undetermined. Base qualities are missing; no much larger clone stands one base away.

Whole blood was collected in K2EDTA tubes by collaborating institutions according to the institutions' own protocols. Collaborator samples were shipped for TCRbeta analysis as frozen whole blood, isolated PBMCs, or DNA extracted from either sample type. TCRbeta CDR3 regions were amplified from genomic DNA using the immunoSEQ Assay, a bias-controlled multiplex PCR. Per the original workflow: The number of nucleated cells in each sample was estimated by amplification of reference gene primers within the assay. To quantify the absolute abundance of each unique TCRbeta CDR3 rearrangement, sequence reads were collapsed and filtered. Productive Simpson clonality was computed per sample as the square root of Simpson's diversity index over productive rearrangements. TCRdb obtained this table from immuneACCESS and retained in-frame rearrangements with V and J assigned. These tables miss some clones; where compared with another copy, unresolved V genes account for less than half of the shortfall, and the remainder is unexplained. That table gives V, J and clone size, and the DNA gave D and trimming. In all, the sample holds roughly 100,000 clones, and roughly 71% of those were seen once. Approximately 10% of the sample rests with the top ten.

The CDR3 sequence holds 16 residues, the cysteine and phenylalanine included. Kept here is only the CDR3 DNA, which spans 48 bases and is read in frame from base 1. The V end loses 0 bases and the J end loses 2 bases, and a stretch of 11 bases separates them. CDR1 and CDR2, per the germline V gene, are SGHTA and FQGTGA. The rearrangement combines TRBV7-3 with TRBJ1-3; the D gene lacks a confident call. This TCR was recovered from a woman at least 80 years old with acute or convalescent COVID-19. Input material: peripheral blood. The DNA sequence reads TGTGCCAGCAGCTTAACGGGAGCGCCAACTGGAAACACCATATATTTT. Its coded protein is CASSLTGAPTGNTIYF.